These 3 T cell receptor beta chains were sequenced from one sample in a study of blood T cell repertoires in COVID-19. This table comes from immunoSEQ multiplex PCR, and its TCRdb copy is limited to in-frame clones, with some not included. The sample carries tens of thousands of clones, 91% recorded once. The material sequenced was peripheral blood. The receptors derive from a human donor in a cohort sampled during active COVID-19.

V is TRBV7-9 and J is TRBJ2-7; 7 bases align to TRBD1. CDR1 and CDR2 from the germline V gene are SEHNR and FQNEAQ (reference sequence). V was pared by 5 bases and J by 4 bases, with 11 bases of the junction left unmatched. The CDR3 is made up of 15 amino acids. CDR3 coding DNA: TGTGCCAGCAGCCCGCGACAGGGTGGGGGTTACGAGCAGTACTTC. Its translation: CASSPRQGGGYEQYF.

The rearrangement uses TRBV19 and TRBJ2-2; 9 nucleotides agree with TRBD1. The germline V gene encodes CDR1 LNHDA and CDR2 SQIVND (reference sequence). The junction had 8 bases not matched to a gene; V was cut back by 5 bases and J by 7 bases. CDR3 length equals 15 residues. Here the CDR3 reads CASSPKTGGGGELFF. CDR3 in DNA: TGTGCCAGTAGTCCAAAGACAGGGGGTGGCGGGGAGCTGTTTTTT.

V usage is TRBV11-1 and J usage is TRBJ2-7; D is uncertain. Germline V gene sequence: CDR1 SGHAT, CDR2 FQDESV (reference sequence). The V end was cut by 5 bases, the J end by 6 bases, with 8 bases between. The length of the CDR3 is 11 residues. The CDR3 bases are TGTGCCAGCAGCGCCCAGGTCGAGCAGTACTTC. Translation gives CASSAQVEQYF.